The 6 T cell receptor beta chains below come from one sample, sequenced in a study of T-cell memory formation after mild COVID-19. TCRdb reprocessed the 5' RACE reads via MiXCR and lists one record per CDR3 protein. The sample shows hundreds of thousands of distinct CDR3 sequences, 20% to 25% of them seen only once. Specimen: PBMCs or a T cell subset sorted from them (not recorded which). These receptors originate from an adult woman who had mild COVID-19 (a few samples of this study predate the infection). Cell type and time point are not known.

This rearrangement joins TRBV5-8 to TRBJ2-5; the match to TRBD2 covers 8 bases. V was pared by 1 base and J by 5 bases, with 7 bases of the junction left unmatched. From germline, CDR1 is SGHTS and CDR2 YDEGEE. CDR3 length equals 15 residues. The CDR3 here is CASSLYGGAGETQYF. For the CDR3, the DNA is TGTGCCAGCAGCTTGTACGGGGGGGCAGGGGAGACCCAGTACTTC.

This chain uses TRBV18 with TRBJ1-2; TRBD1 matches 7 bases. The CDR3 sequence is 14 residues long. Germline values: CDR1 KGHSH, CDR2 LQKENI. V lost 3 bases to trimming and J lost 3 bases; unmatched junction nucleotides: 4. As DNA, the CDR3 is TGTGCCAGCTCACCCGGGACAGCCCACTATGGCTACACCTTC. Encoded protein: CASSPGTAHYGYTF.

The chain recombines TRBV15 with TRBJ1-4; no definite D call. CDR3 length: 15 residues. Germline loops: CDR1 LNHNV, CDR2 YYDKDF (reference sequence). The V end was cut by 3 bases, the J end by 4 bases, with 12 bases between. The chain's CDR3 is CATSSDFGRNEKLFF. CDR3 in DNA: TGTGCCACCAGCAGTGATTTCGGTCGTAATGAAAAACTGTTTTTT.

This clonotype was picked up a small number of times. The V and J genes are TRBV7-9 and TRBJ1-1; D remains unclear. Trimming removed 0 bases at V and 6 bases at J, with 17 bases between. The germline gives CDR1 SEHNR, CDR2 FQNEAQ (reference sequence). The CDR3 spans 16 residues. For the CDR3, the DNA is TGTGCCAGCAGCTTAGCGATCGGCAGGCTGTTGTCTGAAGCTTTCTTT. The encoded protein is CASSLAIGRLLSEAFF.

The chain employs TRBV28 and TRBJ2-2; D is unresolved. Germline-derived CDR1 and CDR2 are MDHEN and SYDVKM. CDR3 length: 13 amino acids. The V end lost 2 bases, the J end lost 4 bases, and 5 bases lay between the germline ends. The CDR3 loop is CASSLPLTGELFF. The CDR3 DNA reads as TGTGCCAGCAGTTTACCTCTCACCGGGGAGCTGTTTTTT.

The chain links TRBV24-1 to TRBJ2-6; D gene uncertain. The germline CDR1 and CDR2 sequences are KGHDR and SFDVKD. The CDR3 extends over 15 amino acids. Trimming took off 3 bases at V and 2 bases at J, with 7 bases between the two ends. As DNA, the CDR3 is TGTGCCACCAGTGATGTCAAGACTGGGGCCAACGTCCTGACTTTC. Translation gives CATSDVKTGANVLTF.